The rows below give T cell receptor beta chains drawn from one sample of a study of blood T cell repertoires in COVID-19. Clones were read by immunoSEQ multiplex PCR, and TCRdb kept only the in-frame ones, dropping some. This table holds 200,000 to 250,000 clones, roughly 81% found once. The specimen was peripheral blood. The origin of the receptors is a woman aged 50 to 65 with active or convalescent COVID-19. The CDR3 runs from the conserved cysteine through the conserved F or W. A D gene is named only where the DNA matches it firmly. Only part of the rows carry a size: once, few, many, or a class if the clone is expanded.

TRBJ1-2 | TRBV5-1 | . | . | CASREGDYGYTF | TGCGCCAGCAGAGAAGGAGACTATGGCTACACCTTC
TRBJ1-2 | TRBV7-2 | . | TRBD1 | CASSPGDSALGGYTF | TGTGCCAGCAGCCCTGGGGACAGCGCCTTAGGGGGCTACACCTTC
TRBJ1-3 | TRBV11-2 | once | . | CASSLDGAGRGTIYF | TGTGCCAGCAGCTTAGATGGCGCCGGCAGAGGCACCATATATTTT
TRBJ1-2 | TRBV6-5 | . | TRBD1 | CASSYSTGAAVDGYTF | TGTGCCAGCAGTTATTCGACAGGGGCCGCCGTCGATGGCTACACCTTC
TRBJ1-6 | TRBV6-5 | . | . | CASSYFRTRDSPLHF | TGTGCCAGCAGTTACTTTAGGACAAGGGATTCACCCCTCCACTTT
TRBJ2-3 | TRBV3-1/TRBV3-2 | . | . | CASSEWGAGDTDTQYF | TGTGCCAGCAGCGAATGGGGGGCGGGAGATACAGATACGCAGTATTTT
TRBJ2-2 | TRBV5-1 | . | . | CASSFGRGVTGELFF | TGCGCCAGCAGCTTCGGTCGGGGAGTCACCGGGGAGCTGTTTTTT
TRBJ2-5 | TRBV14 | . | TRBD2 | CASSQGTSGQVTQYF | TGTGCCAGCAGTCAAGGGACTAGCGGGCAGGTGACCCAGTACTTC
TRBJ1-4 | TRBV2 | . | . | CASLYRAATKGEKLFF | TGTGCCAGCTTATACAGGGCAGCCACAAAAGGCGAAAAACTGTTTTTT
TRBJ1-5 | TRBV6-1 | . | TRBD1 | CASSEDRDNQPQHF | TGTGCCAGCAGTGAGGACAGGGACAATCAGCCCCAGCATTTT
TRBJ1-5 | TRBV7-9 | . | . | CASSAEYSNQPQHF | TGTGCCAGCAGCGCAGAATATAGCAATCAGCCCCAGCATTTT
TRBJ1-1 | TRBV7-3 | . | . | CASSLTRSLTEAFF | TGTGCCAGCAGCTTGACAAGAAGTTTGACTGAAGCTTTCTTT
TRBJ2-5 | TRBV6-5 | . | . | CASSLGGGQRETQYF | TGTGCCAGCAGTCTTGGAGGTGGGCAGCGAGAGACCCAGTACTTC
TRBJ2-7 | TRBV6-1 | . | . | CASSDPGRGSSYEQYF | TGTGCCAGCAGTGATCCAGGACGGGGAAGCTCCTACGAGCAGTACTTC
TRBJ2-2 | TRBV6-5 | . | TRBD1 | CASNWDRGQGELFF | TGTGCCAGCAACTGGGACAGGGGGCAAGGGGAGCTGTTTTTT
TRBJ1-6 | TRBV7-6 | few | . | CASSLSGSSSYNSPLHF | TGTGCCAGCAGCTTAAGCGGCAGTTCCTCCTATAATTCACCCCTCCACTTT
TRBJ2-3 | TRBV5-1 | . | TRBD2 | CASSVGLAGGDTQCF | TGCGCCAGCAGCGTTGGACTAGCGGGAGGAGATACGCAGTGTTTT
TRBJ1-1 | TRBV27 | few | . | CASSLYGNMNTEAFF | TGTGCCAGCAGTTTATACGGGAACATGAACACTGAAGCTTTCTTT
TRBJ1-3 | TRBV15 | once | . | CATTPDRFSGNTIYF | TGTGCCACCACACCTGACAGATTCTCTGGAAACACCATATATTTT
TRBJ2-7 | TRBV19 | . | TRBD2 | CASSRTSVQQNYEQYF | TGTGCCAGTAGTAGGACTAGCGTTCAGCAAAACTACGAGCAGTACTTC
TRBJ1-1 | TRBV12-3/TRBV12-4 | . | . | CASSSGEVGVAFF | TGTGCCAGCAGTTCCGGGGAGGTCGGGGTGGCTTTCTTT
TRBJ1-2 | TRBV9 | . | TRBD1 | CASSPEMTGLYGYTF | TGTGCCAGCAGCCCCGAGATGACAGGGCTCTATGGCTACACCTTC
TRBJ2-2 | TRBV4-1 | . | . | CASSQDTSRTGELFF | TGCGCCAGCAGCCAAGACACTTCGCGCACCGGGGAGCTGTTTTTT
TRBJ1-4 | TRBV15 | . | . | CATSRDRAAVKLFF | TGTGCCACCAGCAGAGACAGGGCGGCCGTAAAACTGTTTTTT
TRBJ1-6 | TRBV5-1 | . | . | CASSLSVGAPLHF | TGCGCCAGCAGCTTGTCGGTCGGAGCACCCCTCCACTTT
TRBJ2-3 | TRBV5-1 | . | TRBD2 | CASGTSGSGDTQYF | TGCGCCAGCGGAACTAGCGGGTCTGGGGATACGCAGTATTTT
TRBJ2-1 | TRBV28 | . | TRBD2 | CASLRTSGSNEQFF | TGTGCCAGCCTTAGGACTAGCGGGAGTAATGAGCAGTTCTTC
TRBJ1-1 | TRBV5-5 | . | TRBD1 | CASSLDGQGVGAFF | TGTGCCAGCAGCTTGGATGGACAGGGTGTCGGAGCTTTCTTT
TRBJ1-3 | TRBV6-5 | . | . | CASLVPGGNTIYF | TGTGCCAGCCTAGTCCCAGGGGGAAACACCATATATTTT